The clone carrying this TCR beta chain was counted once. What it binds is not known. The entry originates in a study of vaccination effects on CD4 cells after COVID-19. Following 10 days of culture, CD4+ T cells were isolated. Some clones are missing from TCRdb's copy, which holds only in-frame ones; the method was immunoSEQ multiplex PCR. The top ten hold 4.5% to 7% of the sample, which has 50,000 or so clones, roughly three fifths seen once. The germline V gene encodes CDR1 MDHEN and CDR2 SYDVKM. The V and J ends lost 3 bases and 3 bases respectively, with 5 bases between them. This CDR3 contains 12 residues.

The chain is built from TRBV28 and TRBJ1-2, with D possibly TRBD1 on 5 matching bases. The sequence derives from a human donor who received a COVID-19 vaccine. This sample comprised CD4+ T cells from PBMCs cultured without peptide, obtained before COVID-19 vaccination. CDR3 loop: CASSLGDYGYTF. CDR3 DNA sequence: TGTGCCAGCAGTTTGGGGGACTATGGCTACACCTTC.